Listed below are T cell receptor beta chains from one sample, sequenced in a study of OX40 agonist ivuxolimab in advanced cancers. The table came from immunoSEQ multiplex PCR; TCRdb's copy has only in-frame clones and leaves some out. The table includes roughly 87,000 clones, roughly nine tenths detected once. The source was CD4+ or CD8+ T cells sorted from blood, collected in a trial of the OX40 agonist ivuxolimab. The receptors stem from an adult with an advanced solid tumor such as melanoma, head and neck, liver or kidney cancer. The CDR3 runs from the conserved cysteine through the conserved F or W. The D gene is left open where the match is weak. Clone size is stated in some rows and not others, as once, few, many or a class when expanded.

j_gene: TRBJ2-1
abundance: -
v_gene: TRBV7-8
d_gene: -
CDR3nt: TGTGCCAGCAGCCCTACAAATGAGCAGTTCTTC
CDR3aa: CASSPTNEQFF

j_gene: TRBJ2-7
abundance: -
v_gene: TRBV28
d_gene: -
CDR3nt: TGTGCCAGCAGTTTGGGGCTCTCCTACGAGCAGTACTTC
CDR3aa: CASSLGLSYEQYF

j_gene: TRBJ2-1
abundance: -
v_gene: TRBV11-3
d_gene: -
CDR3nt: TGTGCCAGCAGCCCCTATCCCGGTCTAGAGGGGGTCAATGAGCAGTTCTTC
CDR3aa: CASSPYPGLEGVNEQFF

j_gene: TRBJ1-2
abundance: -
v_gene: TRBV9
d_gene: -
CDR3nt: TGTGCCAGCAGCGCCCGACTTCTGGCGGAAGCCTATGGCTACACCTTC
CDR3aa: CASSARLLAEAYGYTF

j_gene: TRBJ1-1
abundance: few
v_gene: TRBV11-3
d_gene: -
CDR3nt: TGTGCCAGCAGCTTACAGGGGCCTAACACTGAAGCTTTCTTT
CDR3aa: CASSLQGPNTEAFF

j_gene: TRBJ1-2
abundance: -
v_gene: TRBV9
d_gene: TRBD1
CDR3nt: TGTGCCAGCAGCGCCACCGGGACAGGGGAAGGCTACACCTTC
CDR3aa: CASSATGTGEGYTF

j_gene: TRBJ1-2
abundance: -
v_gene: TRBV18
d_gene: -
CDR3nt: TGTGCCAGCTCACCTACGGACAACCTCTACACCTTC
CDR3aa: CASSPTDNLYTF

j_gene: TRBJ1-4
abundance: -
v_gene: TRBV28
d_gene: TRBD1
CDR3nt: TGTGCCAGCCGACAAGTACAGGGGGCCGACTCTAATGAAAAACTGTTTTTT
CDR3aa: CASRQVQGADSNEKLFF

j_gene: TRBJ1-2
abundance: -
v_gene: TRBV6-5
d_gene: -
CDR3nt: TGTGCCAGCAGCTACACAGGGACGGTCTATGGCTACACCTTC
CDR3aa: CASSYTGTVYGYTF

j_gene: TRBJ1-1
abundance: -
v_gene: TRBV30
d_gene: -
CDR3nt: TGTGCCTGGAGTGTAGGCACTGAAGCTTTCTTT
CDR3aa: CAWSVGTEAFF

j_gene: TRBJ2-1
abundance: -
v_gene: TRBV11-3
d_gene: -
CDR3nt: TGTTCCAGCGGGCTAGGGGGCGATGAGCAGTTCTTC
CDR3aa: CSSGLGGDEQFF

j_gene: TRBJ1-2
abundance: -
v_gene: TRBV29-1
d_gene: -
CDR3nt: TGCAGCGTTGAAGCCCAGACAGCTAACCATGGCTACACCTTC
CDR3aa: CSVEAQTANHGYTF

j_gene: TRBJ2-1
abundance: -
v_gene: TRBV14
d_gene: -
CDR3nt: TGTGCCAGCAGCCAAGGCCCTCCAGACAATGAGCAGTTCTTC
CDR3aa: CASSQGPPDNEQFF

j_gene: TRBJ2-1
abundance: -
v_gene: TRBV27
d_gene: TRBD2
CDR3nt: TGTGCCAGCCTGGGACTAGCGGGGTACAATGAGCAGTTCTTC
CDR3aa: CASLGLAGYNEQFF

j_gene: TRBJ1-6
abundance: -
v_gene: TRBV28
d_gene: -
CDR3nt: TGTGCCAGCAGTTTGGGGGTAGATATAATTTCACCCCTCCACTTT
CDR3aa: CASSLGVDIISPLHF

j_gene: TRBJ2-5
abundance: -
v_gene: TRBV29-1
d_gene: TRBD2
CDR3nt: TGCAGCGTTCCGGGGGGGGCAAAGACCCAGTACTTC
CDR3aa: CSVPGGAKTQYF

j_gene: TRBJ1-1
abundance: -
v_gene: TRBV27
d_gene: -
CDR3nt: TGTGCCAGCAATCCGATCCGGGGCACTGAAGCTTTCTTT
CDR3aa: CASNPIRGTEAFF

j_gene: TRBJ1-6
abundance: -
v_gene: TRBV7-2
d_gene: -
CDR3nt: TGTGCCAGCAGCTTAGTATGGGAATCAGGAAGTTCACCCCTCCACTTT
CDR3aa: CASSLVWESGSSPLHF

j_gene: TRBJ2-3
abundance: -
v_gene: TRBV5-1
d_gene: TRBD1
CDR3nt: TGCGCTACCAGGTTCAGGGGGCTGGGTACGCAGTATTTT
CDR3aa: CATRFRGLGTQYF

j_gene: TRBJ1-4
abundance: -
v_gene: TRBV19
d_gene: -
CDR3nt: TGTGCCAGTAGTATTGGGTCGTTAGAACCAGCAACTAATGAAAAACTGTTTTTT
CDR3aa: CASSIGSLEPATNEKLFF

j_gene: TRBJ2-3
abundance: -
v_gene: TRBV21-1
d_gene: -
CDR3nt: TGTGCCAGCAGCAAAAGGACAGATACGCAGTATTTT
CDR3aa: CASSKRTDTQYF

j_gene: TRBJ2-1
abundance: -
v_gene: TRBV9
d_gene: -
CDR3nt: TGTGCCAGCAGCGGGGCAGGTGACAATGAGCAGTTCTTC
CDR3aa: CASSGAGDNEQFF

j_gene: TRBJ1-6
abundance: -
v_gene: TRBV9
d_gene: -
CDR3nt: TGTGCCAGCAGCGCCGAGAGAGGGGACTCACCCCTCCACTTT
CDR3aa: CASSAERGDSPLHF

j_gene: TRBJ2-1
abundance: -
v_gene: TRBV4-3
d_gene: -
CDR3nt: TGCGCCAGCAGCACTCACTATGACAATGAGCAGTTCTTC
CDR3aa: CASSTHYDNEQFF

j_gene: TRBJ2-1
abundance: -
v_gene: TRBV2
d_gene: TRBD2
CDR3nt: TGTGCCAGCAGTGATGAGCCGGGAGGGTCAAATGAGCAGTTCTTC
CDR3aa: CASSDEPGGSNEQFF

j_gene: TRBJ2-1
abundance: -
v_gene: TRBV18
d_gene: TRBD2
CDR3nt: TGTGCCAGCTCACCTAGCGGGAGGGCCTGGAATGAGCAGTTCTTC
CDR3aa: CASSPSGRAWNEQFF

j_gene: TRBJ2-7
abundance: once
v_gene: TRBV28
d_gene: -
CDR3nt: TGTGCCAGCAGTTTTCCGGAGGTCTACGAGCAGTACTTC
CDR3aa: CASSFPEVYEQYF

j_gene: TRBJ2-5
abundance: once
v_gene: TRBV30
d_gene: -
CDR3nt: TGTGCCTGGAGTGTGGGCCAGGGACGCGAGACCCAGTACTTC
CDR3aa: CAWSVGQGRETQYF

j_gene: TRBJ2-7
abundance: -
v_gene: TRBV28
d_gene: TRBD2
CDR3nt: TGTGCCATTTCAAGCGGGGGGAACCCCTACGAGCAGTACTTC
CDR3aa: CAISSGGNPYEQYF

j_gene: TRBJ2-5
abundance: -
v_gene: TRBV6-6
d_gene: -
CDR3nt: TGTGCCAGCAGCCGTGAACCGCAAGAGACCCAGTACTTC
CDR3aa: CASSREPQETQYF

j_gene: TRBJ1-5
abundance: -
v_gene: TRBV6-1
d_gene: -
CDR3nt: TGTGCCAGCAGTGAAGAGCGTTTTATGGACAGCTTTTTCTTGAGCCGTAATAAGCCCCAGCATTTT
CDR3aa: CASSEERFMDSFFLSRNKPQHF

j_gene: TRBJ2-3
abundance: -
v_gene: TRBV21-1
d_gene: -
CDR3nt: TGTGCCAGCAGCCCAAGATGGAGGAGGGGGCGCGGGGGGATGACAGATACGCAGTATTTT
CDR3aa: CASSPRWRRGRGGMTDTQYF

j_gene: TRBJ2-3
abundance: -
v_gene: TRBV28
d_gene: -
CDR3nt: TGTGCCAGCAGTTTAGGGAGATATACGCAGTATTTT
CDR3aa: CASSLGRYTQYF

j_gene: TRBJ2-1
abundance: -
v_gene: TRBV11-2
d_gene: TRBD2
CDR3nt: TGTGCCAGCAGACCCGGACTAGCGGGTTACAATGAGCAGTTCTTC
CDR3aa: CASRPGLAGYNEQFF

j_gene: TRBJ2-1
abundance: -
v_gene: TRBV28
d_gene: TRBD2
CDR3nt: TGTGCCAGCAGTCCCCCGACGTGGGTAGTGGTAGCGGGGGCTTCGAGCTCCTACAATGAGCAGTTCTTC
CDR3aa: CASSPPTWVVVAGASSSYNEQFF

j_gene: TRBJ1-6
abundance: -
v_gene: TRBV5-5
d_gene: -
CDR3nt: TGTGCCAGCAGCTTATCCTCACCCCTCCACTTT
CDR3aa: CASSLSSPLHF

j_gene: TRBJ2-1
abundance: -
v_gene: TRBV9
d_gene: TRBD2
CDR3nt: TGTGCCAGCAGCGTAGCGGGACTAAGTTACAATGAGCAGTTCTTC
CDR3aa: CASSVAGLSYNEQFF

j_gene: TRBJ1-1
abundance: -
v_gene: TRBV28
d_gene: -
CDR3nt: TGTGCCACCCAACTCGGAGAGAACACTGAAGCTTTCTTT
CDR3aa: CATQLGENTEAFF

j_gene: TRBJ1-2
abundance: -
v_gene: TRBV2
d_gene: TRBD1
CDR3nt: TGTGCCAGCAGTGAGACAGGGGGATTCTATGGCTACACCTTC
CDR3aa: CASSETGGFYGYTF

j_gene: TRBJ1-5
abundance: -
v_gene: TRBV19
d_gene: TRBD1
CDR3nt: TGTGCCAGTAGCCCGGACAGGGAGGGAGGACAGCCCCAGCATTTT
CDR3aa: CASSPDREGGQPQHF

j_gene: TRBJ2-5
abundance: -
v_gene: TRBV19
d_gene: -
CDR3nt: TGTGCCAGTAGTATAGTGTCAGGGGCAGAGACCCAGTACTTC
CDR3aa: CASSIVSGAETQYF

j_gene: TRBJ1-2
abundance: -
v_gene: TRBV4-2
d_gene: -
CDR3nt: TGTGCCAGCAGCCAATTGGAGGGGAGAGGCTACACCTTC
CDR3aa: CASSQLEGRGYTF

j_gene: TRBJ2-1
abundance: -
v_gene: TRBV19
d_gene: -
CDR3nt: TGTGCCAGTAGTATTTTCGTGGCTGGCAGTGAGCAGTTCTTC
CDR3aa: CASSIFVAGSEQFF

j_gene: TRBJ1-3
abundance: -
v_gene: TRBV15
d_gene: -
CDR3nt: TGTGCCACCAGCCCCCTCCCTGGAAACACCATATATTTT
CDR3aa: CATSPLPGNTIYF

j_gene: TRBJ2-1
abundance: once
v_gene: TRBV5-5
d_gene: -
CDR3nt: TGTGCCAGCAGCTTGGCCTTAGGTCGGGCCAGTGAGCAGTTCTTC
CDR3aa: CASSLALGRASEQFF